Shown below are 18 T cell receptor beta chains from a single sample sequenced in a study of memory CD4+ T cells and cytomegalovirus serostatus. The sort gate was single viable CD3+CD4+CD8-CD45RO+ cells for memory CD4+ T cells. TCRdb's table, derived via immunoSEQ multiplex PCR, lists solely in-frame clones and lacks some. The sample shows fewer than 40,000 clones, around 79% of them seen only once. The specimen sequenced was memory CD4+ T cells from blood. The receptors here all came from an adult in good health and CMV-seropositive.

This clone was seen only once. The V gene is TRBV5-1, the J gene TRBJ2-4; tentatively, D is TRBD2 (6 bases). This CDR3 has 12 residues. V lost 3 bases to trimming and J lost 5 bases, with 6 bases between them. Germline V gene sequence: CDR1 SGHRS, CDR2 YFSETQ. The CDR3 here is CASSSGENIQYF. For the CDR3, the DNA is TGCGCCAGCAGCTCGGGGGAAAACATTCAGTACTTC.

V usage is TRBV9 and J usage is TRBJ2-2; D might be TRBD1 (6 bases). V was pared by 2 bases and J by 1 base, with 15 bases between. Germline-derived CDR1 and CDR2 are SGDLS and YYNGEE. This CDR3 has 17 amino acids. The CDR3 reads CASSVGAGIGNTGELFF. The CDR3 DNA reads TGTGCCAGCAGCGTGGGGGCAGGGATCGGGAACACCGGGGAGCTGTTTTTT.

A single count supports this clone. The chain couples TRBV5-1 to TRBJ1-2; 11 nucleotides agree with TRBD1. V gave up 4 bases and J gave up 4 bases; unmatched junction bases: 3. CDR1 is SGHRS, CDR2 YFSETQ, per germline. The CDR3 covers 14 residues. This chain's CDR3 is CASSDGTGGYGYTF. CDR3 in DNA: TGCGCCAGCAGCGACGGGACAGGGGGCTATGGCTACACCTTC.

This clone was seen only a few times. The V gene is TRBV6-1, the J gene TRBJ1-5; D is uncertain. CDR3 length: 13 amino acids. The ends were cut back, 2 bases at V and 5 bases at J, with 7 bases in the middle. CDR1 MNHNS and CDR2 SASEGT come from the germline V gene. The CDR3 DNA reads TGTGCCAGCAGTGAAAACCCCCATCAGCCCCAGCATTTT. This codes for CASSENPHQPQHF.

The chain joins TRBV27 to TRBJ2-7; no reliable D call. This CDR3 has 14 amino acids. V was trimmed by 2 bases and J by 4 bases, leaving 12 bases between them. Germline loops: CDR1 MNHEY, CDR2 SMNVEV (reference sequence). CDR3 amino acids: CASSLASIGYEQYF. In nucleotides, the CDR3 is TGTGCCAGCAGTTTAGCGTCAATCGGGTACGAGCAGTACTTC.

This clone was found a few times. This rearrangement joins TRBV7-6 to TRBJ2-1; TRBD1 aligns across 9 bases. V lost 5 bases, J lost 5 bases, and 16 bases stayed unmatched. The CDR3 spans 18 residues. CDR1 is SGHVS and CDR2 is FNYEAQ in the germline V gene. The CDR3 nucleotides read TGTGCCAGCAGCCCGTTTCCTGGGCCGGGACAGGGCAACAATGAGCAGTTCTTC. It encodes CASSPFPGPGQGNNEQFF.

The DNA for the CDR3 is TGTGCCAGCAGTGGCGGGTTAGGACTCTCAACTAATGAAAAACTGTTTTTT. Encoded protein: CASSGGLGLSTNEKLFF. The V gene is TRBV25-1, the J gene TRBJ1-4, with no clear D. Trimming took off 4 bases at V and 0 bases at J, with 15 bases between the two ends. This CDR3 has 17 residues. Looked up from germline, CDR1 is MGHDK and CDR2 is SYGVNS.

For the CDR3, the DNA is TGTGCCAGCAGCGAAACAGGACATTCACCCCTCCACTTT. Its protein product is CASSETGHSPLHF. This chain uses TRBV5-6 with TRBJ1-6, with a tentative D call TRBD1 (5 bases). Germline V CDR1 and CDR2: SGHDT, YYEEEE. The V end was cut by 4 bases, the J end by 8 bases, with 10 bases between. This CDR3 region has 13 residues.

This clone showed up just a few times. This chain uses TRBV9 with TRBJ2-2; tentatively, D is TRBD1 (6 bases). CDR1 SGDLS and CDR2 YYNGEE come from the germline V gene. There are 12 residues in the CDR3. Trimming removed 4 bases at V and 7 bases at J, with 8 bases between. CDR3 sequence: CASSKQGGELFF. The CDR3 coding sequence is TGTGCCAGCAGCAAACAGGGCGGGGAGCTGTTTTTT.

This clone was picked up a small number of times. The chain combines TRBV19 with TRBJ1-5, with 8 bases aligning to TRBD1. V lost 6 bases and J lost 7; bases outside the gene matches: 5. This CDR3 has 13 residues. Germline lookup yields CDR1 LNHDA and CDR2 SQIVND (reference sequence). The CDR3 nucleotides read TGTGCCAGTAGCGGACAGGGTGGACAGCCCCAGCATTTT. This encodes CASSGQGGQPQHF.

This clone appeared a few times. CDR3: CASSGTGNNEQFF. The DNA for the CDR3 is TGTGCCAGCAGCGGGACAGGGAACAATGAGCAGTTCTTC. The chain is built from TRBV9 and TRBJ2-1; 8 bases line up with TRBD1. Germline lookup yields CDR1 SGDLS and CDR2 YYNGEE. The CDR3 runs to 13 residues. After removal of 3 bases from V and 5 bases from J, the junction contained 1 base not matched to a gene.

The chain links TRBV2 to TRBJ2-2; 14 bases are a match to TRBD2. The CDR3 consists of 15 residues. Trimming took 7 bases from V and 8 from J; bases not matched to a gene: 6. Germline values: CDR1 SNHLY, CDR2 FYNNEI. The CDR3 nucleotides read TGTGCCAGCACCTTGGGACTAGCGGGAGTAGGGGAGCTGTTTTTT. It translates to CASTLGLAGVGELFF. The whole variable domain, filled in from reference TRBV2 and TRBJ2-2, reads EPEVTQTPSHQVTQMGQEVILRCVPISNHLYFYWYRQILGQKVEFLVSFYNNEISEKSEIFDDQFSVERPDGSNFTLKIRSTKLEDSAMYFCASTLGLAGVGELFFGEGSRLTVL.

The rearrangement joins TRBV28 to TRBJ2-2; tentative D call: TRBD2 (6 bases). Germline CDR1 and CDR2: MDHEN and SYDVKM. Deletions cut 6 bases from V and 6 bases from J, with 17 bases between. This CDR3 is built from 15 residues. The CDR3 is CASSRGGRGSGELFF. The CDR3, as DNA: TGTGCCAGCAGCCGAGGAGGGCGTGGGTCCGGGGAGCTGTTTTTT.

The chain combines TRBV9 with TRBJ2-4, with TRBD2 as a possible D gene (7 bases). There are 15 residues in the CDR3. Germline V CDR1 and CDR2: SGDLS, YYNGEE. V lost 3 bases to trimming and J lost 9 bases, with 19 bases between them. The CDR3 spells CASSAEQGAGIIQYF. CDR3 DNA sequence: TGTGCCAGCAGCGCAGAACAGGGAGCGGGGATCATTCAGTACTTC.

This chain connects TRBV28 to TRBJ2-7; 11 nucleotides line up with TRBD2. This CDR3 is 14 amino acids long. Germline CDR1 reads MDHEN; CDR2 reads SYDVKM. Trimming at V came to 4 bases and at J to 7 bases, leaving 6 bases not matched to a gene. The CDR3 region is CASSSGTSGTEQYF. The CDR3 DNA sequence: TGTGCCAGCAGTTCCGGGACTAGCGGTACAGAGCAGTACTTC.

The CDR3 bases are TGTGCCAGCAGCGTATGGGTAGCCATGGCGAGTGAGCAGTTCTTC. This gives the protein CASSVWVAMASEQFF. The V and J genes are TRBV9 and TRBJ2-1; no reliable D call. V was trimmed by 1 base and J by 9 bases, leaving 17 bases between them. This CDR3 region has 15 residues. CDR1 is SGDLS, CDR2 YYNGEE, per germline.

V usage is TRBV6-5 and J usage is TRBJ2-2, with D perhaps TRBD2 (5 bases). Looked up from germline, CDR1 is MNHEY and CDR2 is SVGAGI. Trimming removed 2 bases from V and 5 bases from J, with 6 bases in between. The CDR3 runs 13 residues. The CDR3: CASSYPGTGELFF. Here the CDR3 DNA reads TGTGCCAGCAGTTACCCGGGGACCGGGGAGCTGTTTTTT.

This chain connects TRBV4-1 to TRBJ1-1, with 7 bases aligning to TRBD1. Germline V CDR1 and CDR2: MGHRA, YSYEKL. Trimming cost V 3 bases and J 0 bases; bases outside gene matches: 10. This CDR3 has 17 residues. CDR3 bases: TGCGCCAGCAGCCACCCGACAGGGAGGGGATTGAACACTGAAGCTTTCTTT. Translation: CASSHPTGRGLNTEAFF.